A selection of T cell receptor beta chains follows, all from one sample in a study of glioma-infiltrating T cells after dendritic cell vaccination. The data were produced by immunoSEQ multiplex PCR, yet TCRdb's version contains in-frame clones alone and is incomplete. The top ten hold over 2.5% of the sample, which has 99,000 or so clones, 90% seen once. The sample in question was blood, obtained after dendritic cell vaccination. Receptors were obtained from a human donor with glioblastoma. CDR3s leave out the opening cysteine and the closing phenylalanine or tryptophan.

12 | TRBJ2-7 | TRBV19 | ASSVGRLAYEQY
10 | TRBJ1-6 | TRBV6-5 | ASNGLNSPLH
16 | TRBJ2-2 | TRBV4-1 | ASSQEPRDRNRFGELF
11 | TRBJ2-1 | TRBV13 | ASSPHPTSGVF
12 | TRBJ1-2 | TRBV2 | ASSEVGAHYGYT
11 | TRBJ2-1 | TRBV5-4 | ASSLTSGNEQF
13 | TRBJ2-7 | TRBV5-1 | ASSLAGARADEQY
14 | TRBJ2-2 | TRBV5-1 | ASSLATTPNTGELF
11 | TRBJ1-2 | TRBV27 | ASSPQGYYGYT
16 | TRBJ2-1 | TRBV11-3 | ASSHYLGQGESYNEQF
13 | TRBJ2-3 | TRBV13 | ASSLGGGAADTQY
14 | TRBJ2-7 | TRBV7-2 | ASSLEAGDGSYEQY
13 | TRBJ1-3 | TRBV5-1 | ASSLRQGSGNTIY
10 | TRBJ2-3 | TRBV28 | AILKVGDTQY
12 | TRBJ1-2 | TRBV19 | ASSRDMRVYGYT
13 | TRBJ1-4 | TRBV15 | ATSRVPATNEKLF
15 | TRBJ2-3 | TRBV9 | ASSVTSGQGITDTQY
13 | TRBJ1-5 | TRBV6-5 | ASRARATGGQPQH
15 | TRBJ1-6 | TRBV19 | ASSIELDTTVGTPLH
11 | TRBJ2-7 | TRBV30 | AWSVQQVNEQY
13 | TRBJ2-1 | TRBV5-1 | ASSLIVGSYNEQF
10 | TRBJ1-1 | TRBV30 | AWSGPRTEAF
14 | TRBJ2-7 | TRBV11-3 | ASSLTGTSGTYEQY
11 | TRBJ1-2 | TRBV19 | ASSMDRVRGYT
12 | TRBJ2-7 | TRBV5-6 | ASSLALKRYEQY
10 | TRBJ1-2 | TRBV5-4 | ASSDQGDGYT
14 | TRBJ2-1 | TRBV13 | ASSNPREGVVNEQF
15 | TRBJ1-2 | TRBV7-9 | ASSSFRQTAVHYGYT
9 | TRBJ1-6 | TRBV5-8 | ASSLSAPLH
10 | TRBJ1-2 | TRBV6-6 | ASRTGVRGYT
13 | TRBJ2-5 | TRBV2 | ASSEVRDYQETQY
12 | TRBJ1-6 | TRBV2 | ASGGSSYNSPLH
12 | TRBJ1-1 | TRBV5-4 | ASQAGGENTEAF
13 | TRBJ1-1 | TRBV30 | AWSSQGRGDTEAF
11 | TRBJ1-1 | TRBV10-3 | AISGDRNTEAF
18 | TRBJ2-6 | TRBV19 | ASTQGIKGQGPSGANVLT
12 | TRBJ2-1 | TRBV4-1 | ASSKREALNEQF
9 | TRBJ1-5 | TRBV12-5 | ASGASQPQH
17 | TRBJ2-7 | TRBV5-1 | ASSFASTSGRRNMGEQY
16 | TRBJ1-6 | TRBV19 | ASSTAPGQGVRGSPLH
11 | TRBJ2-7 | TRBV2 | ASSAPQGDEQY
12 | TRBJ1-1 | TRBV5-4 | ASSLGGGNTEAF
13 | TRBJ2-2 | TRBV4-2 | ASSLGLAGTGELF
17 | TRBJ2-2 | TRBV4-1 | ASSQEDPSSGAYTGELF
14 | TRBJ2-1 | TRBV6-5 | ASSYSTGASKNEQF
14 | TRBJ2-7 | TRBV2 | ASSEQRGIRPYEQY
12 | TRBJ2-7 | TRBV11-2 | ASSLSGGAGEQY
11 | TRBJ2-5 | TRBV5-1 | ASSLSGEETQY
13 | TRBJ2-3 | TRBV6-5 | ASISAGGATDTQY
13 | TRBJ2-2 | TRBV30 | AWRMTGVTTGELF
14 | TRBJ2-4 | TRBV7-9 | ASRKIAGLAKNIQY
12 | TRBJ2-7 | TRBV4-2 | ASSLGDRSDEQY
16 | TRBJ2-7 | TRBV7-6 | ASSSQLRHRGSSYEQY
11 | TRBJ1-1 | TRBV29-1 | SVLGEENTEAF
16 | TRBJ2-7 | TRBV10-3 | AISGGGRTSNGVYEQY
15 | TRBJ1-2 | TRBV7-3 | ASSLSSVTGLNYGYT
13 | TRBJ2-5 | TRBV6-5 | ASSTAGQGDQTQY
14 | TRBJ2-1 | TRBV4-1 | ASSLEGTGFYNEQF